This is a list of T cell receptor beta chains from one sample in a study of high-grade serous ovarian cancer treatment subgroups. Profiled with immunoSEQ multiplex PCR; TCRdb holds only in-frame clones, not every one. The sample includes roughly 4,500 clones, roughly three quarters of them seen just once. The source material was tumor tissue. The receptor set was obtained from a human donor with high-grade serous ovarian cancer. CDR3s include the opening cysteine and the closing phenylalanine or tryptophan. The D gene is left open where the match is weak. Not all rows give a size; the values are once, few, many and, for expanded clones, a class.

clone_size d_call j_call v_call cdr3_aa cdr3_nt
. . TRBJ1-1 TRBV4-1 CASSHGGTGAFF TGCGCCAGCAGCCATGGGGGCACCGGAGCTTTCTTT
. . TRBJ1-4 TRBV4-2 CASSQFTTTNEKLFF TGTGCCAGCAGCCAATTTACCACAACTAATGAAAAACTGTTTTTT
. . TRBJ2-6 TRBV4-3 CASSHRTGSGANVLTF TGCGCCAGCAGCCACCGAACAGGCTCTGGGGCCAACGTCCTGACTTTC
. TRBD1 TRBJ1-2 TRBV6-5 CASSYHRDRGRGGYTF TGTGCCAGCAGTTACCATCGGGACAGGGGCAGGGGTGGCTACACCTTC
. . TRBJ1-4 TRBV30 CAWSSGYDEKLFF TGTGCCTGGAGTAGCGGGTACGATGAAAAACTGTTTTTT
. TRBD2 TRBJ2-1 TRBV19 CASSIRLAGGNLYNEQFF TGTGCCAGTAGTATCCGACTAGCGGGGGGTAATCTTTACAATGAGCAGTTCTTC
once . TRBJ1-2 TRBV5-5 CASSSRTMNYGYTF TGTGCCAGCAGCTCCCGGACCATGAACTATGGCTACACCTTC
few TRBD1 TRBJ1-6 TRBV2 CASSRGQGDNSPLHF TGTGCCAGCAGCAGGGGACAGGGGGATAATTCACCCCTCCACTTT
. TRBD1 TRBJ1-5 TRBV10-2 CASSESGQGGRAQHF TGCGCCAGCAGTGAGTCCGGACAGGGGGGTCGGGCCCAGCATTTT
. . TRBJ1-2 TRBV28 CASTPSTGFNYGYTF TGTGCCAGCACCCCGTCAACTGGATTTAACTATGGCTACACCTTC
few . TRBJ2-1 TRBV30 CARGMSLNEQFF TGTGCCCGGGGTATGTCTCTAAATGAGCAGTTCTTC
few TRBD1 TRBJ2-7 TRBV18 CASRGQANYEQYF TGTGCCAGCCGCGGACAGGCGAACTACGAGCAGTACTTC
few TRBD2 TRBJ2-1 TRBV15 CATSREGEGLDNEQFF TGTGCCACCAGCAGAGAAGGGGAGGGACTAGACAATGAGCAGTTCTTC
. TRBD1 TRBJ2-3 TRBV28 CASRYRGNTQYF TGTGCCAGCAGATACAGGGGAAATACGCAGTATTTT
. . TRBJ1-5 TRBV28 CATRRDRGYGNQPQHF TGTGCCACACGCCGGGATAGGGGGTACGGCAATCAGCCCCAGCATTTT
few . TRBJ1-2 TRBV2 CASSAGSANTF TGTGCCAGCAGTGCTGGGTCCGCGAATACCTTC
. TRBD1 TRBJ2-1 TRBV9 CASSWPGTGNEQFF TGTGCCAGCAGCTGGCCCGGGACAGGGAATGAGCAGTTCTTC
. TRBD1 TRBJ2-1 TRBV27 CASSDRGLNEQFF TGTGCCAGCTCGGACAGGGGGCTCAATGAGCAGTTCTTC
. TRBD1 TRBJ2-5 TRBV5-1 CASSLGVRGQSRHQETQYF TGCGCCAGCAGCTTGGGGGTCAGGGGGCAGTCCCGACACCAAGAGACCCAGTACTTC
. . TRBJ2-2 TRBV19 CASSIRQSYGELFF TGTGCCAGTAGCATACGGCAGAGCTACGGGGAGCTGTTTTTT
. TRBD2 TRBJ2-2 TRBV5-1 CASTSSSGTSTGELFF TGCGCCAGCACGTCGTCTAGCGGGACATCCACCGGGGAGCTGTTTTTT
. TRBD2 TRBJ2-5 TRBV7-3 CASSRAGTSESQYF TGTGCCAGCAGCCGAGCCGGGACTAGCGAAAGCCAGTACTTC
. TRBD1 TRBJ2-5 TRBV5-4 CASSFYDRGRETQYF TGTGCCAGCAGCTTCTACGACAGGGGGCGAGAGACCCAGTACTTC
. . TRBJ2-1 TRBV7-9 CASSLEGGAGRRNEQFF TGTGCCAGCAGCTTAGAAGGGGGGGCAGGGAGGCGCAATGAGCAGTTCTTC
once . TRBJ2-2 TRBV11-2 CASSLVGTGELFF TGTGCCAGCAGCTTAGTGGGCACCGGGGAGCTGTTTTTT
. TRBD1 TRBJ1-1 TRBV29-1 CSVTGGAGTEAFF TGCAGCGTTACAGGGGGCGCGGGCACTGAAGCTTTCTTT
. . TRBJ1-4 TRBV27 CASSKIGATNEKLFF TGTGCCAGCAGCAAGATCGGCGCAACTAATGAAAAACTGTTTTTT
. . TRBJ2-1 TRBV11-2 CASSPLVVENEQFF TGTGCCAGCAGCCCATTAGTCGTCGAGAATGAGCAGTTCTTC
. TRBD2 TRBJ2-2 TRBV27 CASRSTGGLAGTGELFF TGTGCCAGCAGGTCGACAGGTGGTCTAGCGGGAACCGGGGAGCTGTTTTTT
. . TRBJ2-5 TRBV7-2 CARPRTGEETQYF TGTGCCAGACCCCGGACGGGGGAAGAGACCCAGTACTTC
. TRBD2 TRBJ2-1 TRBV27 CASSRSGGSSYNEQFF TGTGCCAGCAGCCGTAGCGGGGGGAGCTCCTACAATGAGCAGTTCTTC
large . TRBJ1-1 TRBV4-1 CASSQGHMNTEAFF TGCGCCAGCAGCCAAGGACACATGAACACTGAAGCTTTCTTT
. TRBD1 TRBJ1-2 TRBV13 CASSLTGEDYGYTF TGTGCCAGCAGCTTAACAGGGGAGGACTATGGCTACACCTTC
. . TRBJ2-1 TRBV9 CASSVHNEQFF TGTGCCAGCAGCGTCCACAATGAGCAGTTCTTC
. . TRBJ2-5 TRBV29-1 CSVEILALQETQYF TGCAGCGTTGAAATTCTAGCACTTCAAGAGACCCAGTACTTC
few . TRBJ2-7 TRBV10-3 CAISDTSYEQYF TGTGCCATCAGTGACACATCGTACGAGCAGTACTTC
. . TRBJ1-2 TRBV29-1 CSASGGDSHGYTF TGCAGCGCTTCAGGTGGGGATTCTCATGGCTACACCTTC
. . TRBJ1-2 TRBV11-2 CASSPNYGEGYQGYTF TGTGCCAGCAGCCCGAATTACGGGGAGGGGTACCAGGGCTACACCTTC
once TRBD2 TRBJ2-1 TRBV4-3 CASSPLAGGNNEQFF TGCGCCAGCAGCCCACTAGCGGGGGGGAACAATGAGCAGTTCTTC
once . TRBJ1-5 TRBV7-8 CASSLAGGGNQPQHF TGTGCCAGCAGCTTAGCGGGAGGGGGCAATCAGCCCCAGCATTTT
. . TRBJ2-1 TRBV30 CAWSEGVSYNEQFF TGTGCCTGGAGTGAGGGGGTGTCCTACAATGAGCAGTTCTTC
. . TRBJ2-4 TRBV30 CAWSVARGGIQYF TGTGCCTGGAGTGTTGCACGGGGAGGCATTCAGTACTTC
. TRBD1 TRBJ2-3 TRBV11-2 CASSRQGAFTDTQYF TGTGCCAGCAGCAGACAGGGGGCTTTCACAGATACGCAGTATTTT
. TRBD1 TRBJ2-5 TRBV29-1 CSVEGGGQWIETQYF TGCAGCGTTGAAGGAGGGGGACAGTGGATAGAGACCCAGTACTTC
. TRBD2 TRBJ2-1 TRBV6-5 CATSGGVTYNEQFF TGTGCCACCAGCGGGGGGGTGACCTACAATGAGCAGTTCTTC
. TRBD2 TRBJ2-3 TRBV27 CASTLTSGVPTDTQYF TGTGCCAGCACCTTGACTAGCGGGGTGCCCACAGATACGCAGTATTTT
. TRBD1 TRBJ2-5 TRBV14 CASSQVPTDRGGETQYF TGTGCCAGCAGCCAAGTACCGACTGACAGGGGTGGAGAGACCCAGTACTTC
. TRBD1 TRBJ1-3 TRBV7-2 CASSRTGLVGGNTIYF TGTGCCAGCAGCCGGACAGGGTTGGTTGGGGGAAACACCATATATTTT